The 15 T cell receptor beta chains given below trace back to one sample, sequenced in a study of OX40 agonist ivuxolimab in advanced cancers. Only in-frame clones appear in the TCRdb table, and some are missing; sequencing was by immunoSEQ multiplex PCR. The sample carries over 35,000 clones, 89% recorded once. The specimen was CD4+ or CD8+ T cells sorted from blood, collected in a trial of the OX40 agonist ivuxolimab. These receptors originate from an adult with an advanced solid tumor such as melanoma, head and neck, liver or kidney cancer.

The chain uses TRBV9 and TRBJ2-3; D possibly corresponds to TRBD2 (6 bases). Germline assignment: CDR1 SGDLS and CDR2 YYNGEE. The CDR3 runs 12 residues. V shed 4 bases and J shed 6 bases, with 9 bases lying between them. CDR3 sequence (DNA): TGTGCCAGCAGCCCCCGGGGGGATACGCAGTATTTT. Its protein product is CASSPRGDTQYF.

The chain is built from TRBV6-5 and TRBJ2-7; D gene unclear. This CDR3 comprises 12 residues. Trimming took 2 bases from V and 5 from J, leaving 7 bases between them. Looked up from germline, CDR1 is MNHEY and CDR2 is SVGAGI. DNA of the CDR3: TGTGCCAGCAGTTACGCCCAGGACGAGCAGTACTTC. Translation: CASSYAQDEQYF.

This sequence joins TRBV7-9 and TRBJ1-2; 9 bases match TRBD1. CDR3 length: 16 amino acids. Germline CDR1 and CDR2: SEHNR and FQNEAQ (reference sequence). V was pared by 6 bases and J by 2 bases, with 10 bases of the junction left unmatched. The CDR3 DNA reads TGTGCCAGCAGAACCGGGACAGGGCTCGACAACTATGGCTACACCTTC. Protein: CASRTGTGLDNYGYTF.

This chain uses TRBV6-5 with TRBJ2-7, with TRBD1 matching over 7 bases. The germline gives CDR1 MNHEY, CDR2 SVGAGI. J lost 1 base, V lost 6 bases, and 3 bases had no gene match. The CDR3 sequence is 13 residues long. The CDR3 region has the DNA TGTGCCAGCAGACCGGGACAGTCCTACGAGCAGTACTTC. It is translated as CASRPGQSYEQYF.

This rearrangement joins TRBV9 to TRBJ2-2, with 14 bases fitting TRBD2. The V gene's germline CDR1 is SGDLS and CDR2 YYNGEE. The CDR3 contains 22 residues. Unmatched junction bases numbered 14, after V lost 0 bases and J lost 1 base. The CDR3 DNA follows: TGTGCCAGCAGCGTAGCGAGCCCCAGGACTAGCGGGGGGCCTGGGAACACCGGGGAGCTGTTTTTT. This translates into CASSVASPRTSGGPGNTGELFF.

This chain joins TRBV30 and TRBJ1-3; possibly TRBD1 for D (6 bases). In germline, CDR1 is GTSNPN, CDR2 SVGIG (reference sequence). The CDR3 is 12 amino acids. V lost 6 bases, J lost 4 bases, and 10 bases lay in between. CDR3 loop: CACTGTGNTIYF. DNA for the CDR3: TGTGCCTGCACCGGGACAGGAAACACCATATATTTT. Supplemented by reference TRBV30 and TRBJ1-3, the full variable domain reads SQTIHQWPATLVQPVGSPLSLECTVEGTSNPNLYWYRQAAGRGLQLLFYSVGIGQISSEVPQNLSASRPQDRQFILSSKKLLLSDSGFYLCACTGTGNTIYFGEGSWLTVV.

The V call is TRBV6-6, the J call TRBJ1-5; D gene unclear. The CDR3 spans 16 residues. V gave up 7 bases and J gave up 0 bases, with 16 bases separating them. CDR1 is MNHNY and CDR2 is SVGAGI in the germline V gene (reference sequence). CDR3 sequence (DNA): TGTGCCAGCATCCCGGGGAGGCTCCATAGCAATCAGCCCCAGCATTTT. Translated, it gives CASIPGRLHSNQPQHF.

This chain links TRBV29-1 with TRBJ2-3; possibly TRBD1 for D (6 bases). The CDR3 contains 12 residues. Trimming pared 5 bases from V and 4 bases from J, leaving 10 bases between. Germline V gives CDR1 SQVTM, CDR2 ANQGSEA. The CDR3 reads CSVPQGPDTQYF. The CDR3 region has the DNA TGCAGCGTTCCACAGGGTCCAGATACGCAGTATTTT.

The genes are TRBV2 and TRBJ2-7; D may match TRBD1 or TRBD2 (6 bases each). V lost 6 bases and J lost 1, with 13 bases in between. The CDR3 spans 14 residues. The germline gives CDR1 SNHLY, CDR2 FYNNEI. This chain's CDR3 is CASSGGDRSYEQYF. In nucleotides, the CDR3 is TGTGCCAGCAGCGGGGGCGACCGTTCCTACGAGCAGTACTTC.

This chain joins TRBV4-3 and TRBJ2-2; TRBD1 aligns across 7 bases. The CDR3 is made up of 16 amino acids. Germline CDR1 is LGHNA and CDR2 is YSLEER. V was clipped by 2 bases and J by 6 bases; unmatched bases: 9. The CDR3 sequence: CASSQSDRAWSGELFF. CDR3 bases: TGCGCCAGCAGCCAATCCGACAGGGCGTGGTCCGGGGAGCTGTTTTTT.

The chain carries TRBV19 and TRBJ2-7; TRBD1 aligns across 8 bases. V shed 3 bases and J 6 bases; nucleotides not matched to a gene: 4. The CDR3 loop spans 13 amino acids. Germline CDR1 LNHDA, CDR2 SQIVND (reference sequence). CDR3 in amino acids: CASSITTGVEQYF. The CDR3 nucleotides are TGTGCCAGTAGTATCACGACAGGGGTCGAGCAGTACTTC.

This chain joins TRBV5-6 and TRBJ2-3; tentative D call: TRBD1 (6 bases). Germline CDR1 reads SGHDT; CDR2 reads YYEEEE. This CDR3 comprises 15 residues. V lost 3 bases, J lost 2 bases, and 13 bases lay in between. This CDR3 is CASSSLQGPTDTQYF. The CDR3 DNA sequence: TGTGCCAGCAGCTCGCTACAGGGACCCACAGATACGCAGTATTTT.

The chain is built from TRBV7-2 and TRBJ2-3; 9 bases are a match to TRBD2. V lost 4 bases to trimming and J lost 2 bases; unmatched junction nucleotides: 10. Germline V gene data show CDR1 as SGHTA and CDR2 as FQGNSA. This CDR3 region has 17 residues. CDR3 region: CASSSFAGGLITDTQYF. The CDR3 DNA reads TGTGCCAGCAGCTCTTTTGCGGGGGGGCTGATCACAGATACGCAGTATTTT.

This clone was detected only once. The rearrangement links TRBV4-1 to TRBJ1-5, with D possibly being TRBD1 (6 bases). V lost 1 base, J lost 7 bases, and 17 bases lay in between. CDR1 and CDR2 from the germline V gene are MGHRA and YSYEKL. This CDR3 is built from 16 residues. This CDR3 reads CASSQVFAGVRQPQHF. The CDR3, as DNA: TGCGCCAGCAGCCAAGTGTTCGCAGGGGTGCGGCAGCCCCAGCATTTT.

The chain is built from TRBV28 and TRBJ1-1; D not certain. The V gene lost 1 base and the J gene lost 1 base, with 10 bases spanning the gap. Germline loops: CDR1 MDHEN, CDR2 SYDVKM. The CDR3 extends over 15 amino acids. The DNA of the CDR3 is TGTGCCAGCAGTTTATTGTTTCAGGCGAACACTGAAGCTTTCTTT. Its translation is CASSLLFQANTEAFF.